Below are 20 T cell receptor beta chains sequenced from a single sample in a study of beta chain features in type 1 diabetes. Their target antigens are unknown. Broader study findings: TCRB CDR3 length was moderately but significantly reduced in all four CD4+ subsets of Type 1 diabetes patients.

The entirety of the isolated RNA underwent reverse transcription, so expressed TCRB transcripts were sequenced. Measured with immunoSEQ multiplex PCR; TCRdb has only the in-frame clones, and not every one. The sample lists approximately 30,000 clones, about 61% occurring once. Sequencing input: Tregs from blood. The receptors shown here come from a woman in her 30s with type 1 diabetes.

This chain links TRBV19 with TRBJ1-2; no reliable D call. The V end was cut by 3 bases, the J end by 4 bases, with 9 bases between. This CDR3 is 13 amino acids long. CDR1 is LNHDA and CDR2 is SQIVND in the germline V gene (reference sequence). In DNA, the CDR3 is TGTGCCAGTAGTATGACCAGACTCTATGGCTACACCTTC. Amino acid sequence: CASSMTRLYGYTF.

CDR3 nucleotide sequence: TGTGCCAGCAGTGACGCAGGCTCTATCGAAAGACCTATGGCTACCTTC. Its translation is CASSDAGSIERPMATF. The V gene is TRBV6-1, the J gene TRBJ1-2; D is undetermined. CDR1 and CDR2 from the germline V gene are MNHNS and SASEGT. CDR3 length equals 16 residues. Trimming took 3 bases from V and 14 from J, leaving 28 bases between them.

The chain carries TRBV30 and TRBJ1-2; TRBD1 agrees at 7 bases. The V gene end was trimmed by 2 bases and the J gene end by 8 bases; junction bases not matched to a gene: 5. The CDR3 is 12 amino acids. From germline, CDR1 is GTSNPN and CDR2 SVGIG (reference sequence). CDR3 bases: TGTGCCTGGAGTCAACAGGGGTTGGGCTACACCTTC. Amino acids: CAWSQQGLGYTF.

The sample holds a few counts of this clone. The chain has TRBV7-2 and TRBJ1-1; 8 nucleotides agree with TRBD1. The V and J ends lost 5 bases and 3 bases, in that order; junction bases with no gene match: 5. The germline V gene has CDR1 SGHTA and CDR2 FQGNSA. The CDR3 length is 14 residues. The CDR3 loop is CASSARTGYTEAFF. In DNA form, the CDR3 reads TGTGCCAGCAGCGCCAGGACAGGGTACACTGAAGCTTTCTTT.

The table lists this clone with a few counts. This sequence joins TRBV9 and TRBJ2-4; D unclear. This CDR3 spans 14 amino acids. CDR1 is SGDLS, CDR2 YYNGEE, per germline. The germline V and J ends were trimmed by 4 bases and 0 bases, with 8 bases remaining between them. In DNA, the CDR3 is TGTGCCAGCAGCCCAGGCTTAGCCAAAAACATTCAGTACTTC. Residues: CASSPGLAKNIQYF.

J is TRBJ1-2 and V is TRBV4-1; no reliable D call. Trimming pared 0 bases from V and 4 bases from J, leaving 18 bases between. The germline CDR1 and CDR2 sequences are MGHRA and YSYEKL. CDR3 length equals 17 residues. The CDR3 DNA reads TGCGCCAGCAGCCAAGAACGTCTCCGCGGGCTGATCTATGGCTACACCTTC. Translating gives CASSQERLRGLIYGYTF.

This chain links TRBV27 with TRBJ2-7, with D unresolved. The V gene's germline CDR1 is MNHEY and CDR2 SMNVEV (reference sequence). Trimming stripped 5 bases from V and 5 bases from J, with 19 bases between. The CDR3 extends over 15 amino acids. The CDR3 region is CASSPTPLAGHEQYF. CDR3 sequence (DNA): TGTGCCAGCAGTCCCACCCCTCTCGCAGGTCACGAGCAGTACTTC.

This clone was observed a few times. The V call is TRBV5-1, the J call TRBJ1-4; D may be TRBD1 (6 bases). The CDR3 extends over 15 amino acids. Germline lookup yields CDR1 SGHRS and CDR2 YFSETQ. V dropped 4 bases and J dropped 4 bases, with 14 bases sitting between them. The CDR3 region has the DNA TGCGCCAGCAGCGGGGCCCACAGGGATAATGAAAAACTGTTTTTT. Amino acids: CASSGAHRDNEKLFF.

The chain uses TRBV13 and TRBJ1-1; the D gene is possibly TRBD1 (6 bases). This CDR3 region has 14 residues. Germline CDR1 PRHDT, CDR2 FYEKMQ (reference sequence). Trimming pared 1 base from V and 5 bases from J, leaving 11 bases between. The CDR3 loop reads CASSLDVRGTEAFF. The CDR3 nucleotides read TGTGCCAGCAGCTTAGATGTCAGGGGAACTGAAGCTTTCTTT. Full variable domain (remainder filled in from reference TRBV13 and TRBJ1-1): AAGVIQSPRHLIKEKRETATLKCYPIPRHDTVYWYQQGPGQDPQFLISFYEKMQSDKGSIPDRFSAQQFSDYHSELNMSSLELGDSALYFCASSLDVRGTEAFFGQGTRLTVV.

V usage is TRBV18 and J usage is TRBJ1-1; a possible D gene is TRBD1 (5 bases). Germline lookup yields CDR1 KGHSH and CDR2 LQKENI. V was shortened by 6 bases and J by 5 bases, with 16 bases between the two germline ends. The CDR3 has 14 amino acids. CDR3 bases: TGTGCCAGCTCCTACACAGGTCCTTCTACTGAAGCTTTCTTT. Translation gives CASSYTGPSTEAFF.

V and J are TRBV4-2 and TRBJ2-1, with 8 nucleotides matching TRBD2. CDR1 and CDR2 (germline): LGHNA, YNFKEQ. The ends lost 4 bases at V and 0 bases at J; junction bases unmatched: 5. CDR3 length: 16 amino acids. The CDR3 loop is CASSPTSGGSYNEQFF. The CDR3 bases are TGTGCCAGCAGCCCTACGAGCGGGGGCTCCTACAATGAGCAGTTCTTC.

This clone has just one count. This chain uses TRBV29-1 with TRBJ2-6; the match to TRBD1 covers 12 bases. V lost 5 bases to trimming and J lost 4 bases; unmatched junction nucleotides: 6. The CDR3 covers 16 residues. Germline values: CDR1 SQVTM, CDR2 ANQGSEA. CDR3 nucleotide sequence: TGCAGCGTTTCGGGACAGGGGGCGTTCGGGGCCAACGTCCTGACTTTC. It codes for CSVSGQGAFGANVLTF.

This rearrangement joins TRBV5-1 to TRBJ1-5, with D unresolved. With 0 bases removed from V and 2 bases from J, the gap between germline ends came to 9 bases. Germline values: CDR1 SGHRS, CDR2 YFSETQ. This CDR3 is built from 15 residues. CDR3 coding DNA: TGCGCCAGCAGCTTGGAGGGAGTGGGCAATCAGCCCCAGCATTTT. It is translated as CASSLEGVGNQPQHF.

V gene TRBV5-1 combines with J gene TRBJ2-2; 9 nucleotides match TRBD2. The germline CDR1 and CDR2 sequences are SGHRS and YFSETQ. Trimming cost V 4 bases and J 2 bases; bases outside gene matches: 3. The CDR3 consists of 15 residues. The DNA for the CDR3 is TGCGCCAGCAGCACCGGGACTAGCAACACCGGGGAGCTGTTTTTT. Residues: CASSTGTSNTGELFF. Combining the CDR3 with reference TRBV5-1 and TRBJ2-2 gives the whole variable domain KAGVTQTPRYLIKTRGQQVTLSCSPISGHRSVSWYQQTPGQGLQFLFEYFSETQRNKGNFPGRFSGRQFSNSRSEMNVSTLELGDSALYLCASSTGTSNTGELFFGEGSRLTVL.

The chain has TRBV9 and TRBJ2-7, with 13 bases identical to TRBD2. The germline V gene encodes CDR1 SGDLS and CDR2 YYNGEE. This CDR3 is 15 amino acids long. Trimming at V came to 3 bases and at J to 6 bases, leaving 6 bases not matched to a gene. In DNA form, the CDR3 reads TGTGCCAGCAGCGCCGGACTAGCGGGGGAGGGCGAGCAGTACTTC. It codes for CASSAGLAGEGEQYF.

This sequence joins TRBV25-1 and TRBJ2-2; 7 bases fit TRBD1. The CDR3 extends over 15 amino acids. The V segment lost 1 base and the J segment 5 bases; nucleotides outside the gene matches: 4. Germline CDR1 MGHDK, CDR2 SYGVNS. CDR3 bases: TGTGCCAGCAGTGAATTCGGGACAGTAACCGGGGAGCTGTTTTTT. Translation gives CASSEFGTVTGELFF.

The chain links TRBV5-1 to TRBJ2-1, with 9 bases aligning to TRBD2. This CDR3 has 18 residues. The ends lost 0 bases at V and 5 bases at J; junction bases unmatched: 12. The V gene's germline CDR1 is SGHRS and CDR2 YFSETQ. The CDR3 DNA reads TGCGCCAGCAGCTTGGATGGTGCTAGCGGGGTTATAGACAATGAGCAGTTCTTC. This translates into CASSLDGASGVIDNEQFF.

The V and J genes are TRBV7-8 and TRBJ2-5; perhaps TRBD1 as D (6 bases). Judging by the DNA end, TRBJ2-7 fits better; the J call may be wrong. There are 17 residues in the CDR3. CDR1 and CDR2 from the germline V gene are SGHVS and FQNEAQ. CDR3 region: CASIVGVLQGIQVEQYF. CDR3 coding DNA: TGTGCCAGCATCGTCGGGGTTTTACAGGGAATCCAAGTCGAGCAGTACTTC.

The chain joins TRBV18 to TRBJ2-4; 9 positions agree with TRBD1. This CDR3 is 18 amino acids long. The V and J ends lost 3 bases and 2 bases, in that order; junction bases with no gene match: 11. Germline V gene sequence: CDR1 KGHSH, CDR2 LQKENI. CDR3 residues: CASSPFAPGQGTKNIQYF. The CDR3 DNA reads TGTGCCAGCTCACCTTTCGCTCCGGGACAGGGAACCAAAAACATTCAGTACTTC. Using reference TRBV18 and TRBJ2-4 for the parts outside the CDR3, the full variable domain is NAGVMQNPRHLVRRRGQEARLRCSPMKGHSHVYWYRQLPEEGLKFMVYLQKENIIDESGMPKERFSAEFPKEGPSILRIQQVVRGDSAAYFCASSPFAPGQGTKNIQYFGAGTRLSVL.

CDR3 DNA: TGTGCCAGCAGCATTCGACAGGGAAGTGGCTCCTACGAGCAGTACTTC. Its protein product is CASSIRQGSGSYEQYF. V is TRBV4-2 and J is TRBJ2-7; 7 bases are shared with TRBD1. CDR1 and CDR2 (germline): LGHNA, YNFKEQ. The J segment lost 0 bases and the V segment lost 5 bases, leaving 10 bases of the junction unmatched. This CDR3 has 16 amino acids.